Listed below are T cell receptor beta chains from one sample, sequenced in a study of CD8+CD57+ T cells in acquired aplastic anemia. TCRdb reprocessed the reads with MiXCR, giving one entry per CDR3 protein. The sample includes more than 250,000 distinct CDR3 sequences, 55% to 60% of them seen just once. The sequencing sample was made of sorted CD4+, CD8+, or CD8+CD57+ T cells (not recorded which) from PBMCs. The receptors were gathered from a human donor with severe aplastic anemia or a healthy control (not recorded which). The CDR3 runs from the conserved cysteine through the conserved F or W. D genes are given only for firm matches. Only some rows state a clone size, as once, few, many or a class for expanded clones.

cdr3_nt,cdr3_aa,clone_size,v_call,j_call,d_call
TGTGCCATCAGGGATACAGGGGGATCTGGAAACACCATATATTTT,CAIRDTGGSGNTIYF,few,TRBV10-3,TRBJ1-3,TRBD1
TGTGTCAGCAGCCCAGGCGCGGCCTTCCAAGAGACCCAGTACTTC,CVSSPGAAFQETQYF,NA,TRBV25-1,TRBJ2-5,NA
TGTGCCAGCAGTGAAGGGGGGGGACATAAGGGAGGTGAAGCTTTCTTT,CASSEGGGHKGGEAFF,many,TRBV25-1,TRBJ1-1,NA
TGTGCCAGCAGCTTAGGGGCAGCTGGGAGCAATCAGCCCCAGCATTTT,CASSLGAAGSNQPQHF,many,TRBV7-9,TRBJ1-5,NA
TGTGCCAGCTCACCCCTGGGACGTGAAGCTTTCTTT,CASSPLGREAFF,NA,TRBV18,TRBJ1-1,NA
TGTGCCACCAGTGATTTGCTTGACAGGGGAGGAGAGACCCAGTACTTC,CATSDLLDRGGETQYF,NA,TRBV24-1,TRBJ2-5,TRBD1
TGTGCTAGTGGTTTGGTTTTCCTCGGATCCGAAAGAAACACCATATATTTT,CASGLVFLGSERNTIYF,NA,TRBV12-5,TRBJ1-3,NA
TGTGCCATCGCCCGGGACGGCCCATCCAAGAATTCACCCCTCCACTTT,CAIARDGPSKNSPLHF,NA,TRBV10-3,TRBJ1-6,NA
TGTGCCATCAGTGGTGGGGCGGGTAGCTCCTACGAGCAGTACTTC,CAISGGAGSSYEQYF,few,TRBV10-3,TRBJ2-7,NA
TGTGCCAGCAGCCACGTGGGACTAGCGGGGGAAGGAGAGACCCAGTACTTC,CASSHVGLAGEGETQYF,NA,TRBV7-2,TRBJ2-5,TRBD2
TGTGCCAGCAGCTTATCTCCCGGAACCTACGAGCAGTACTTC,CASSLSPGTYEQYF,NA,TRBV7-3,TRBJ2-7,NA
TGTGCCGCCGGAGGACAGAGGACTAGCGGGAGGTGGAAAGAGACCCAGTACTTC,CAAGGQRTSGRWKETQYF,NA,TRBV10-3,TRBJ2-5,TRBD2
TGTGCCAGCAGCTTCGGGCAGGGTCGAGAGACCCAGTACTTC,CASSFGQGRETQYF,many,TRBV11-3,TRBJ2-5,NA
TGTGCCAGCAGCTTAGTACTAGCGCACAATGAGCAGTTCTTC,CASSLVLAHNEQFF,NA,TRBV7-2,TRBJ2-1,TRBD2
TGTGCCACCAGCAGAACCGGGAAGAACCAAGAGACCCAGTACTTC,CATSRTGKNQETQYF,NA,TRBV15,TRBJ2-5,NA
TGTGCCAGTAGTACCCGGGACAGTAGCAATCAGCCCCAGCATTTT,CASSTRDSSNQPQHF,many,TRBV19,TRBJ1-5,TRBD1
TGTGCCACCAGCAGACAGGGTCCAAATTCACCCCTCCACTTT,CATSRQGPNSPLHF,few,TRBV15,TRBJ1-6,NA
TGTGCCAGCAGTTCCAGACAGGGGGCGAACACCGGGGAGCTGTTTTTT,CASSSRQGANTGELFF,many,TRBV12-3/TRBV12-4,TRBJ2-2,TRBD1
TGTGCCACCAGTGATTTTCAGGGGCATGAGCAGTTCTTC,CATSDFQGHEQFF,NA,TRBV24-1,TRBJ2-1,NA
TGCAGTGCTATATTCTTATGTGCTAACTATGGCTACACCTTC,CSAIFLCANYGYTF,few,TRBV20-1,TRBJ1-2,NA
TGTGCCAGCAGTCCCTTCGGGACAGGGGTGAACACTGAAGCTTTCTTT,CASSPFGTGVNTEAFF,many,TRBV6-5,TRBJ1-1,TRBD1
TGCAGTGCTAGGCCGACTAGCGGGGATAAAACCTACGAGCAGTACTTC,CSARPTSGDKTYEQYF,NA,TRBV20-1,TRBJ2-7,TRBD2
TGTGCCAGCGCGGACAGAACCTACGAGCAGTACTTC,CASADRTYEQYF,NA,TRBV7-3,TRBJ2-7,NA
TGTGCCAGCAGCCCAGGGGACAGAACAACTACTCAAGAGACCCAGTACTTC,CASSPGDRTTTQETQYF,many,TRBV7-9,TRBJ2-5,TRBD1
TGCAGCGCCTGGACAGGCCCAGAGACCCAGTACTTC,CSAWTGPETQYF,NA,TRBV29-1,TRBJ2-5,TRBD1
TGCAGCGTTGCCTACTCCTACAATGAGCAGTACTTC,CSVAYSYNEQYF,NA,TRBV29-1,TRBJ2-7,NA
TGTGCCAGCAGTTCAGTTGGCCCTGGAAACACCATATATTTT,CASSSVGPGNTIYF,many,TRBV12-3/TRBV12-4,TRBJ1-3,NA
TGTGCCAGCAGCGTCGGCGGCAGAGCCTACGAGCAGTACTTC,CASSVGGRAYEQYF,NA,TRBV9,TRBJ2-7,NA
TGTGCCACCAGTGATAGGAGCGGAATAGGGGAGACCCAGTACTTC,CATSDRSGIGETQYF,NA,TRBV24-1,TRBJ2-5,NA
TGTGCCAGCAGCCCCCCCAGGACTAGCGGCTACGAGCAGTACTTC,CASSPPRTSGYEQYF,NA,TRBV5-4,TRBJ2-7,TRBD2
TGCAGTGCTTGGGGGGGGGGGACAGATACGCAGTATTTT,CSAWGGGTDTQYF,NA,TRBV20-1,TRBJ2-3,TRBD2
TGCAGTGCTAAACTAGCGGGTCTCTACGAGCAGTACTTC,CSAKLAGLYEQYF,NA,TRBV20-1,TRBJ2-7,TRBD2
TGTGCCAGCAGCTTCTTCCGGGGGGACTCTGGCGAGACCCAGTACTTC,CASSFFRGDSGETQYF,NA,TRBV7-4,TRBJ2-5,TRBD2
TGCAGTGCTAGAGAATACACAATGAGGCAGGGTAGATTAGTTAATGAGCAGTTCTTC,CSAREYTMRQGRLVNEQFF,many,TRBV20-1,TRBJ2-1,NA
TGTGCCAGCAGCTTAACCCGTGGACAGGGAAACATTCAGTACTTC,CASSLTRGQGNIQYF,many,TRBV7-3,TRBJ2-4,TRBD1
TGCGCCAGCAGCATGGGAGGGGTAAATCAGCCCCAGCATTTT,CASSMGGVNQPQHF,few,TRBV5-1,TRBJ1-5,NA
TGCGCCAGCAGTGAGTCGCCGTTCTACGAGCAGTACTTC,CASSESPFYEQYF,NA,TRBV10-2,TRBJ2-7,NA
TGTGCCAGCAGCTGGACAGCGAACACTGAAGCTTTCTTT,CASSWTANTEAFF,many,TRBV27,TRBJ1-1,NA
TGTGCCAGTAGTGCCACCCACAGGGTTGGCCAGACCCAGTACTTC,CASSATHRVGQTQYF,many,TRBV19,TRBJ2-5,NA
TGTGCCAGCAGTTACTCGATAGTTGGTGGCACTGAAGCTTTCTTT,CASSYSIVGGTEAFF,NA,TRBV6-6,TRBJ1-1,NA
TGTGCCAGCACCCCGACGGGAACCGGGGAGCTGTTTTTT,CASTPTGTGELFF,NA,TRBV2,TRBJ2-2,NA
TGTGCCAGCAGTTCGAGCAACGAGCAGTACTTC,CASSSSNEQYF,NA,TRBV6-5,TRBJ2-7,NA
TGTGCCAGCAGCTCAACCCGGGACTCCAGCTACGAGCAGTACTTC,CASSSTRDSSYEQYF,NA,TRBV7-6,TRBJ2-7,NA
TGCAGCGTTCAGGGGGCCCGCTACGAGCAGTACTTC,CSVQGARYEQYF,many,TRBV29-1,TRBJ2-7,TRBD1
TGTGCCAGCACCCTCATAGCGGGTAACTCCTACAATGAGCAGTTCTTC,CASTLIAGNSYNEQFF,NA,TRBV7-9,TRBJ2-1,TRBD2
TGCGCCAGCAGCCCCTCGACGACCTGGAGTGATACGCAGTATTTT,CASSPSTTWSDTQYF,few,TRBV5-1,TRBJ2-3,NA
TGCAGTGGATCGTGGGGGACGAACACTGAAGCTTTCTTT,CSGSWGTNTEAFF,once,TRBV20-1,TRBJ1-1,NA
TGTGCTAGTGGTTTGGTTTCCGGGACGGTGAACACCGGGGAGCTGTTTTTT,CASGLVSGTVNTGELFF,once,TRBV12-5,TRBJ2-2,NA
TGTGCCAGAAAAACAGGAAACTATGGCTACACCTTC,CARKTGNYGYTF,NA,TRBV2,TRBJ1-2,NA
TGTGCCAGCAGCTTAGAGACAGGGGCAAAAAACACTGAAGCTCTCTTT,CASSLETGAKNTEALF,NA,TRBV7-8,TRBJ1-1,TRBD1
TGTGCCAGCAGCCCCGGGGCAGGGGGCGCTGAAGCTTTCTTT,CASSPGAGGAEAFF,NA,TRBV7-9,TRBJ1-1,TRBD1
TGTGCCAGCATCTCTACAGGGCTACCTAATGAAAAACTGTTTTTT,CASISTGLPNEKLFF,many,TRBV7-9,TRBJ1-4,NA
TGTGCCAGCAGTTTATCCCGGGACAGGACCTACGAGCAGTACTTC,CASSLSRDRTYEQYF,NA,TRBV12-3/TRBV12-4,TRBJ2-7,TRBD1
TGCGCCAGCAGTGAGTCCGGACAGGGATCCTACGAGCAGTACTTC,CASSESGQGSYEQYF,NA,TRBV10-1,TRBJ2-7,TRBD1